This TCR beta chain was captured in a study of T cells in Graves' hyperthyroidism and ophthalmopathy. Study as a whole: Peripheral blood draws took place at initial diagnosis, ahead of any treatment.

What was amplified from RNA transcripts were TCR beta CDR3 regions. Initially, a first-round RT-PCR of the TCR CDR3 employed the HTBI primer set. From the multiplex PCR reads, TCRdb called clonotypes with MiXCR, one entry per CDR3 protein. The repertoire includes 500,000 to 650,000 distinct CDR3 sequences, around 20% of them detected once, and 45% to 50% sits in the top ten. This clonotype has a handful of counts. The CDR3 contains 14 residues. Germline V CDR1 and CDR2: SGDLS, YYNGEE. V trimming: 2 bases; J trimming: 5 bases; junction bases outside the gene matches: 5. The rearrangement links TRBV9 to TRBJ2-3, with TRBD2 matching 7 bases. The receptor was isolated from a man in his forties or fifties with Graves' ophthalmopathy. The sequencing sample was made of blood. The CDR3 protein is CASSVGLAVDTQYF. In DNA form, the CDR3 reads TGTGCCAGCAGCGTTGGTCTAGCGGTAGATACGCAGTATTTT.